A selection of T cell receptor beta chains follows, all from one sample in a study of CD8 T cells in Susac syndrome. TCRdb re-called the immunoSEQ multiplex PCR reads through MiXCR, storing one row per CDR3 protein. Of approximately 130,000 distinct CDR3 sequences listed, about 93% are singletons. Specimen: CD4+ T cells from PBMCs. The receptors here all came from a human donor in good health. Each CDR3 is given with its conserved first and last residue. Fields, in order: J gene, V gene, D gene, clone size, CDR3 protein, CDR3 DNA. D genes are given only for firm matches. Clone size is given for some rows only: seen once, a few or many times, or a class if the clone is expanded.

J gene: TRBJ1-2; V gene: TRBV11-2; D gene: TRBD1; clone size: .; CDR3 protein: CASSSTGDYGYTF; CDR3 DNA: TGTGCCAGCAGCTCAACAGGGGACTATGGCTACACCTTC
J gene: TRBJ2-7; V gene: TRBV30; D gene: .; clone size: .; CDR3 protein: CAWTPDTLSYEQYF; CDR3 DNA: TGTGCCTGGACCCCCGATACCCTCTCCTACGAGCAGTACTTC
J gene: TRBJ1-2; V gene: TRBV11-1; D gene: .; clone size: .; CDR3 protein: CASSSNRRGAGYTF; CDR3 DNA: TGTGCCAGCAGCTCCAATCGCCGGGGGGCTGGCTACACCTTC
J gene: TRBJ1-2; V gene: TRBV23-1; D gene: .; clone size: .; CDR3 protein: CASRRRHLLRPVNYGYTF; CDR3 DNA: TGCGCCAGCCGGAGAAGACACCTCCTCAGGCCGGTCAACTATGGCTACACCTTC
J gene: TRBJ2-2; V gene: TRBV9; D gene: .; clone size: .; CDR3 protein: CASTEDSNTGELFF; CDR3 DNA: TGTGCCAGCACCGAAGACAGCAACACCGGGGAGCTGTTTTTT
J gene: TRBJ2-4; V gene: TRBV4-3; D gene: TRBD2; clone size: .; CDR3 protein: CASSQELAGVDAPAKNIQYF; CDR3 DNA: TGCGCCAGCAGCCAAGAGCTAGCGGGAGTTGACGCCCCAGCCAAAAACATTCAGTACTTC
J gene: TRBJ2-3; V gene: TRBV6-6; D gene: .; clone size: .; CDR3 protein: CASSYPGTDTQYF; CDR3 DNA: TGTGCCAGCAGTTACCCTGGCACAGATACGCAGTATTTT
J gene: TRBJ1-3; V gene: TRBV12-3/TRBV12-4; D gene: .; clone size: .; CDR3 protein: CASSLIRADSGNTIYF; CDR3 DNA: TGTGCCAGCAGTTTGATCCGGGCCGACTCTGGAAACACCATATATTTT
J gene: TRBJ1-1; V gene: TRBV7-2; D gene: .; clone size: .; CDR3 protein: CINRDTPLSQAFF; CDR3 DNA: TGCATAAACAGGGATACCCCCTTGAGTCAAGCTTTCTTT
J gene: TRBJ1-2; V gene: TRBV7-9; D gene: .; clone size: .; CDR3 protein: CASSLASGNYGYTF; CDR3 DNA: TGTGCCAGCAGCTTAGCGTCAGGGAACTATGGCTACACCTTC
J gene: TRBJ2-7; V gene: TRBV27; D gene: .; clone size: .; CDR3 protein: CASSLVVGYEQYF; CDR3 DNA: TGTGCCAGCAGTTTGGTGGTCGGCTACGAGCAGTACTTC
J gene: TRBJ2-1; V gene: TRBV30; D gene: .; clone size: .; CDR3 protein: CAWSLRQSSYNEQFF; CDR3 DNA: TGTGCCTGGTCGCTAAGACAGAGCTCCTACAATGAGCAGTTCTTC
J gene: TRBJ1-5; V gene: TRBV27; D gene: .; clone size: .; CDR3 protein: CASSFGPVQPQHF; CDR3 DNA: TGTGCCAGCAGTTTTGGCCCCGTCCAACCCCAGCATTTT
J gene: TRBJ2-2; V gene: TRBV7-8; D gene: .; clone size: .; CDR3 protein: CASGIYAGELFF; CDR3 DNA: TGTGCCAGCGGCATATATGCCGGGGAGCTGTTTTTT
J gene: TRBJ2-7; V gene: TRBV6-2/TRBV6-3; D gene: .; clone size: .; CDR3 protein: CASSYVGSEQYF; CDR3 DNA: TGTGCCAGCAGCTACGTGGGTTCCGAGCAGTACTTC
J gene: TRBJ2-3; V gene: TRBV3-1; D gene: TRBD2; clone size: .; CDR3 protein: CASSQALIWREEDTQYF; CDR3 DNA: TGTGCCAGCAGCCAGGCCCTCATCTGGCGGGAGGAGGATACGCAGTATTTT
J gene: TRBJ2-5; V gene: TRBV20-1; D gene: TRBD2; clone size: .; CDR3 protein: CSARDLPSGGGTQYF; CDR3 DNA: TGCAGTGCTAGAGATCTCCCTAGCGGGGGGGGGACCCAGTACTTC
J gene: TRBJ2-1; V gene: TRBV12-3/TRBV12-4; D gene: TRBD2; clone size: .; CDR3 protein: CASSPKRERDNEQFF; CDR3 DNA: TGTGCCAGCAGCCCCAAGCGGGAGAGGGACAATGAGCAGTTCTTC
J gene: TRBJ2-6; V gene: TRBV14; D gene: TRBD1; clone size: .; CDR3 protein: CASSRDRAPGANVLTF; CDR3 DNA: TGTGCCAGCAGCCGGGACAGAGCCCCCGGGGCCAACGTCCTGACTTTC
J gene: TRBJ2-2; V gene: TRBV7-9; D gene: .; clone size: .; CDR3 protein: CASGDAGLPGELFF; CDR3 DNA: TGTGCCAGCGGGGATGCAGGTTTGCCCGGGGAGCTGTTTTTT
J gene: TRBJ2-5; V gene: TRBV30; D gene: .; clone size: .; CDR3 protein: CAWSSGVETQYF; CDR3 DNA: TGTGCCTGGAGTTCGGGGGTAGAGACCCAGTACTTC
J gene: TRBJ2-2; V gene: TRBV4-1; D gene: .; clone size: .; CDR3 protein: CASSQEYIGELFF; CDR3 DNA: TGCGCCAGCAGCCAAGAATACATCGGGGAGCTGTTTTTT
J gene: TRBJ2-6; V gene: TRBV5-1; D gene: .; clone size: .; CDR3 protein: CASSPTGSGANVLTF; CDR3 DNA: TGCGCCAGCAGCCCTACGGGGTCTGGGGCCAACGTCCTGACTTTC
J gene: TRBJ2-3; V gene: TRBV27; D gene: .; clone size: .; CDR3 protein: CASDRPRTDTQYF; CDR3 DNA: TGTGCCAGCGACAGGCCACGTACAGATACGCAGTATTTT
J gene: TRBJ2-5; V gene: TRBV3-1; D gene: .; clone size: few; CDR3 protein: CASSQDRETQYF; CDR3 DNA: TGTGCCAGCAGCCAAGATCGGGAGACCCAGTACTTC
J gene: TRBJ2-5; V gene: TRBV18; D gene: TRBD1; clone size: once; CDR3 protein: CASSPGQGALSKTQYF; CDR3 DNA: TGTGCCAGCTCACCGGGACAGGGGGCTTTGTCCAAGACCCAGTACTTC
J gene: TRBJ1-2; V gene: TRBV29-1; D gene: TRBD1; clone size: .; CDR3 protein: CSADSLDRGMDGYTF; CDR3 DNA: TGCAGCGCTGATTCTCTGGACAGGGGGATGGATGGCTACACCTTC
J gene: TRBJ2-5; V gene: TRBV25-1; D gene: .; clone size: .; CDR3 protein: CASSDDRIRQETQYF; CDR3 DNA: TGTGCCAGCAGTGACGACAGGATCAGACAAGAGACCCAGTACTTC
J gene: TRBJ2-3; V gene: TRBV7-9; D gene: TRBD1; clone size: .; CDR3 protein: CASSLSGGPTDTQYF; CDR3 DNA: TGTGCCAGCAGCTTGTCAGGGGGCCCCACAGATACGCAGTATTTT
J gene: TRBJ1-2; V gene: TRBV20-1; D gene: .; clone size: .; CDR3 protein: CSAARTVADGYTF; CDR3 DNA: TGCAGTGCTGCCAGGACAGTGGCTGATGGCTACACCTTC
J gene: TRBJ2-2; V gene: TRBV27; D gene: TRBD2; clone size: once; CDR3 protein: CASSPRGVRTGELFF; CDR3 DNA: TGTGCCAGCAGCCCCCGGGGGGTACGGACCGGGGAGCTGTTTTTT
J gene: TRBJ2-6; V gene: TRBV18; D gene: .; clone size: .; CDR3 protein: CASSPPTALSGANVLTF; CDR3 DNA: TGTGCCAGCTCACCACCTACGGCCCTCTCTGGGGCCAACGTCCTGACTTTC
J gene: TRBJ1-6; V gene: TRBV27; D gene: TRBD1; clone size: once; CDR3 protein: CASSLEGAIYNSPLHF; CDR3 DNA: TGTGCCAGCAGTTTGGAGGGGGCGATTTATAATTCACCCCTCCACTTT
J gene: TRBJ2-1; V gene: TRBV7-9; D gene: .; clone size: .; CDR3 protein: CASSLVLWGGEQFF; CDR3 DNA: TGTGCCAGCAGCTTAGTCTTATGGGGAGGTGAGCAGTTCTTC
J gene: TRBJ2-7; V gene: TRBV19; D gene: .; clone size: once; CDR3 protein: CASSIDGAGTNYEQYF; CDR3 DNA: TGTGCCAGTAGTATAGATGGGGCGGGGACAAACTACGAGCAGTACTTC
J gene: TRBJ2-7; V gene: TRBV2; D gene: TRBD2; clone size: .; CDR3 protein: CASRGLLGLAGTYEQYF; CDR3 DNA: TGTGCCAGCAGGGGCTTACTAGGACTAGCGGGGACCTACGAGCAGTACTTC
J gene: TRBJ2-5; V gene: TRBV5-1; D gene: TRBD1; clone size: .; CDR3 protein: CASRTGEETQYF; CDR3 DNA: TGCGCCAGTCGGACAGGGGAAGAGACCCAGTACTTC
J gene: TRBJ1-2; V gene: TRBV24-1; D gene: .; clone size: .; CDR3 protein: CATSDPHLGYTF; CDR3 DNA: TGTGCCACCAGTGATCCGCACCTTGGCTACACCTTC
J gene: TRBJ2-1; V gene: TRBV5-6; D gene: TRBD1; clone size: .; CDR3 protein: CASSLVSTGAPYNEQFF; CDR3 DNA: TGTGCCAGCAGCTTAGTATCCACAGGGGCACCCTACAATGAGCAGTTCTTC
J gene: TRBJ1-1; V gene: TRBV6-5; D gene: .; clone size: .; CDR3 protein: CASSYSEPAGSTEAFF; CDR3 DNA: TGTGCCAGCAGTTACTCGGAACCCGCCGGGAGCACTGAAGCTTTCTTT
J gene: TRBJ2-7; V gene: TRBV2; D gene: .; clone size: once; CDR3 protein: CASRKNRDSYEQYF; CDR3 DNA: TGTGCCAGCAGGAAGAACAGGGATTCCTACGAGCAGTACTTC
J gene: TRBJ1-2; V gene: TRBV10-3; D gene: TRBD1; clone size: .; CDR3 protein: CAIKITSTGGGYTF; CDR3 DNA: TGTGCCATCAAAATTACATCGACAGGGGGTGGCTACACCTTC
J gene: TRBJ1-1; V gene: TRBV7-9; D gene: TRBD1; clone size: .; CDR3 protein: CASSPITGQGTFLNTEAFF; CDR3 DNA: TGTGCCAGCAGCCCCATCACCGGACAGGGCACCTTCTTGAACACTGAAGCTTTCTTT
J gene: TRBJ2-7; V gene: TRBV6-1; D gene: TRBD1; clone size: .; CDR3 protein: CASSPRTGAGRSYEQYF; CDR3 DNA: TGTGCCAGCAGTCCCCGGACAGGGGCGGGTCGCTCCTACGAGCAGTACTTC
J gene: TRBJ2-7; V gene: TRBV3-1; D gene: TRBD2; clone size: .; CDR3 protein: CASSQVAGGAYEQYF; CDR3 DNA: TGTGCCAGCAGCCAAGTGGCGGGAGGAGCCTACGAGCAGTACTTC
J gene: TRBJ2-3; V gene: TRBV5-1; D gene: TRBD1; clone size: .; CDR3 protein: CASSGTGGTDTQYF; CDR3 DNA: TGCGCCAGCAGCGGGACAGGGGGCACAGATACGCAGTATTTT
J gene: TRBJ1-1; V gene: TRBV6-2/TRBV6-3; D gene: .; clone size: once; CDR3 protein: CASREDSNTEAFF; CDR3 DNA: TGTGCCAGCAGGGAGGACAGTAACACTGAAGCTTTCTTT
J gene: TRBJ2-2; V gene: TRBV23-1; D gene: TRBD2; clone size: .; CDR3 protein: CASSQSRLAGGELFF; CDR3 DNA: TGCGCCAGCAGTCAATCTCGACTAGCGGGCGGGGAGCTGTTTTTT
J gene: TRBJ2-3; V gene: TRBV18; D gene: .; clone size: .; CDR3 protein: CASSPSGLLGTQYF; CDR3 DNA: TGTGCCAGCTCACCCTCGGGGCTCCTCGGTACGCAGTATTTT
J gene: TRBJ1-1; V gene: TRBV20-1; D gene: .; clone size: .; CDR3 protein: CSARGYANTEAFF; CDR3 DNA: TGCAGTGCTAGAGGTTACGCTAACACTGAAGCTTTCTTT
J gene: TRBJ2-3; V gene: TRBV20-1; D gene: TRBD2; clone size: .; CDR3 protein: CSAPRLAGIGGTDTQYF; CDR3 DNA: TGCAGTGCTCCACGACTAGCGGGGATAGGGGGCACAGATACGCAGTATTTT
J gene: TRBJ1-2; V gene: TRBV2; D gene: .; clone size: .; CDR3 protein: CAGQGGYGYTF; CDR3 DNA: TGTGCCGGCCAAGGGGGCTATGGCTACACCTTC
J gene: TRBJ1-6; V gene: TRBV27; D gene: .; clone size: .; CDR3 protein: CASSPDWRSPLHF; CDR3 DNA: TGTGCCAGCAGTCCGGATTGGCGGTCACCCCTCCACTTT
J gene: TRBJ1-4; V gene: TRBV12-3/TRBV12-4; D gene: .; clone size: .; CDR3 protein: CASSPVWELGEKLFF; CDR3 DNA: TGTGCCAGCAGCCCCGTTTGGGAGCTAGGTGAAAAACTGTTTTTT
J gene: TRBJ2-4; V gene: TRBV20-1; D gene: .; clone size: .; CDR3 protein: CSATDSPIAKNIQYF; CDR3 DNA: TGCAGTGCTACGGACAGCCCAATAGCCAAAAACATTCAGTACTTC
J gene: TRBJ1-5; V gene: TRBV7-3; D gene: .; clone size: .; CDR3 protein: CASSLYGGPNQPQHF; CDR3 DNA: TGTGCCAGCAGCTTATATGGGGGCCCCAATCAGCCCCAGCATTTT
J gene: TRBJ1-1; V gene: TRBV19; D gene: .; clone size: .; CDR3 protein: CASQPQSLNTEAFF; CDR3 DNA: TGTGCCAGTCAACCCCAATCCCTGAACACTGAAGCTTTCTTT
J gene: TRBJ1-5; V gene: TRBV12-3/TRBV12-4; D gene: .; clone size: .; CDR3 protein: CASSFARGQPQHF; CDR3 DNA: TGTGCCAGCAGTTTCGCCAGGGGTCAGCCCCAGCATTTT
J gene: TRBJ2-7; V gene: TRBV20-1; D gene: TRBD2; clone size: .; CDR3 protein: CSARAQRDLEQYF; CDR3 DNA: TGCAGTGCTAGAGCTCAGCGGGATCTTGAGCAGTACTTC